This T cell receptor beta chain came from a study of OX40 agonist ivuxolimab in advanced cancers. Study summary: Antecedent anti-PD-1, anti-PD-L1 or anti-CTLA-4 therapy was permissible, with 40% having received some.

Blood got drawn at baseline, again on cycle 4 day 1, and then on cycle 7 day 1. Clones were read by immunoSEQ multiplex PCR, and TCRdb kept only the in-frame ones, dropping some. The data hold tens of thousands of clones, with about 80% observed a single time. CDR1 is SGHRS, CDR2 YFSETQ, per germline. The CDR3 runs to 14 residues. Trimming at V came to 3 bases and at J to 6 bases, leaving 8 bases not matched to a gene. The sequence came from an adult with an advanced solid tumor such as melanoma, head and neck, liver or kidney cancer. J is TRBJ1-2 and V is TRBV5-1, with TRBD1 matching 7 bases. The sequencing used CD4+ or CD8+ T cells sorted from blood, collected in a trial of the OX40 agonist ivuxolimab. The CDR3: CASSSIDRANGYTF. CDR3 nucleotides: TGCGCCAGCAGCTCCATCGACAGGGCGAATGGCTACACCTTC.